One sample yielded the 18 T cell receptor beta chains listed below, sequenced in a study of shared T cell receptors in the human thymus. Data came from immunoSEQ multiplex PCR; TCRdb stores just in-frame clones and leaves some out. In the table there are around 340,000 clones, over 90% of which are singletons. The sequenced sample consisted of thymocytes. All receptors come from a human donor.

The chain combines TRBV30 with TRBJ1-2; TRBD1 matches 7 bases. The V and J ends lost 2 bases and 3 bases, in that order; junction bases with no gene match: 9. Germline loops: CDR1 GTSNPN, CDR2 SVGIG (reference sequence). The CDR3 consists of 15 residues. DNA of the CDR3: TGTGCCTGGAGTCCGCCGCAAGGGGGCGACTATGGCTACACCTTC. Encoded protein: CAWSPPQGGDYGYTF.

This chain joins TRBV4-2 and TRBJ2-3; D is undetermined. CDR3 length: 17 residues. V gave up 4 bases and J gave up 0 bases, with 17 bases separating them. Germline assignment: CDR1 LGHNA and CDR2 YNFKEQ. CDR3 coding DNA: TGTGCCAGCAGCCCCGTTGAAACCGGAGATAGCACAGATACGCAGTATTTT. It translates to CASSPVETGDSTDTQYF.

The rearrangement joins TRBV5-4 to TRBJ2-7; 8 nucleotides line up with TRBD1. There are 15 residues in the CDR3. In germline, CDR1 is SGHNT, CDR2 YYREEE (reference sequence). J gave up 2 bases and V 4 bases, and 8 bases lay outside the gene matches. CDR3: CASSARDRTTYEQYF. DNA of the CDR3: TGTGCCAGCAGCGCCCGGGACAGGACCACCTACGAGCAGTACTTC. The variable domain in full, completed from reference TRBV5-4 and TRBJ2-7, reads ETGVTQSPTHLIKTRGQQVTLRCSSQSGHNTVSWYQQALGQGPQFIFQYYREEENGRGNFPPRFSGLQFPNYSSELNVNALELDDSALYLCASSARDRTTYEQYFGPGTRLTVT.

This rearrangement joins TRBV14 to TRBJ1-2; 7 nucleotides match TRBD1. The germline V gene has CDR1 SGHDN and CDR2 FVKESK. The CDR3 is 13 amino acids. J lost 8 bases, V lost 4 bases, and 7 bases had no gene match. CDR3 sequence reads: CASSPGGGGGYTF. The CDR3 coding sequence is TGTGCCAGCAGCCCCGGAGGGGGCGGAGGCTACACCTTC.

This chain uses TRBV7-9 with TRBJ2-2, with D perhaps matching TRBD2 (6 bases). CDR1 and CDR2 from the germline V gene are SEHNR and FQNEAQ (reference sequence). Trimming removed 6 bases at V and 1 base at J, with 24 bases between. The CDR3 is 19 amino acids. The CDR3 DNA is TGTGCCAGCAGTTCCCCGGGGGAGCTATCACGGCGGAACACCGGGGAGCTGTTTTTT. Encoded protein: CASSSPGELSRRNTGELFF.

This chain connects TRBV2 to TRBJ2-1; possible D gene TRBD2, 6 bases. CDR3 length equals 16 residues. The V and J ends lost 3 bases and 2 bases respectively, with 14 bases between them. Germline CDR1 reads SNHLY; CDR2 reads FYNNEI. The DNA for the CDR3 is TGTGCCAGCAGTGATAAGGGAGGAGTCACCTACAATGAGCAGTTCTTC. Protein product: CASSDKGGVTYNEQFF. The full variable domain, with the rest looked up from reference TRBV2 and TRBJ2-1, is EPEVTQTPSHQVTQMGQEVILRCVPISNHLYFYWYRQILGQKVEFLVSFYNNEISEKSEIFDDQFSVERPDGSNFTLKIRSTKLEDSAMYFCASSDKGGVTYNEQFFGPGTRLTVL.

V is TRBV11-2 and J is TRBJ2-5; D gene ambiguous. The V end lost 2 bases, the J end lost 2 bases, and 9 bases lay between the germline ends. This CDR3 has 14 residues. Germline values: CDR1 SGHAT, CDR2 FQNNGV. The CDR3 nucleotides are TGTGCCAGCAGCTTAAACAGTGATCAAGAGACCCAGTACTTC. As protein: CASSLNSDQETQYF.

The rearrangement joins TRBV7-3 to TRBJ2-3; D is perhaps TRBD2 (5 bases). Deletions cut 5 bases from V and 0 bases from J, with 12 bases between. Germline V gene data show CDR1 as SGHTA and CDR2 as FQGTGA. The CDR3 runs 15 residues. For the CDR3, the DNA is TGTGCCAGCAGCCAAGCGGACCACAGCACAGATACGCAGTATTTT. Translation: CASSQADHSTDTQYF.

The V gene is TRBV27, the J gene TRBJ1-2, with 7 bases fitting TRBD1. This CDR3 has 16 amino acids. Germline trimming cut 4 bases from V and 1 base from J; bases unmatched to any gene: 9. Germline CDR1 is MNHEY and CDR2 is SMNVEV (reference sequence). In DNA, the CDR3 is TGTGCCAGCAGTTGGGGGTGGGACAGCCTTAACTATGGCTACACCTTC. Translated: CASSWGWDSLNYGYTF.

This sequence joins TRBV19 and TRBJ1-2; D is unresolved. V was shortened by 1 base and J by 4 bases, with 10 bases between the two germline ends. Germline CDR1 is LNHDA and CDR2 is SQIVND (reference sequence). The CDR3 runs to 14 residues. CDR3 coding DNA: TGTGCCAGTAGTATAGTAAACGGCAGCTATGGCTACACCTTC. It is translated as CASSIVNGSYGYTF. Using reference TRBV19 and TRBJ1-2 for the parts outside the CDR3, the full variable domain is DGGITQSPKYLFRKEGQNVTLSCEQNLNHDAMYWYRQDPGQGLRLIYYSQIVNDFQKGDIAEGYSVSREKKESFPLTVTSAQKNPTAFYLCASSIVNGSYGYTFGSGTRLTVV.

CDR3 DNA: TGTGCCAGCAGCTCTCTCGTAAATGAAAAACTGTTTTTT. Translation: CASSSLVNEKLFF. The genes are TRBV25-1 and TRBJ1-4, with no clear D. CDR1 is MGHDK and CDR2 is SYGVNS in the germline V gene. Trimming took off 6 bases at V and 5 bases at J, with 10 bases between the two ends. There are 13 residues in the CDR3. The full variable domain, rest sourced from reference TRBV25-1 and TRBJ1-4, is EADIYQTPRYLVIGTGKKITLECSQTMGHDKMYWYQQDPGMELHLIHYSYGVNSTEKGDLSSESTVSRIRTEHFPLTLESARPSHTSQYLCASSSLVNEKLFFGSGTQLSVL.

J is TRBJ2-2 and V is TRBV18, with 7 bases that match TRBD1. The J segment lost 0 bases and the V segment lost 0 bases, leaving 13 bases of the junction unmatched. The CDR3 consists of 20 residues. The germline V gene encodes CDR1 KGHSH and CDR2 LQKENI. CDR3 sequence: CASSPPVRQGELSNTGELFF. The CDR3 nucleotides read TGTGCCAGCTCACCACCTGTCCGACAGGGAGAACTTTCGAACACCGGGGAGCTGTTTTTT. The entire variable domain, with the rest obtained from reference TRBV18 and TRBJ2-2, is as follows: NAGVMQNPRHLVRRRGQEARLRCSPMKGHSHVYWYRQLPEEGLKFMVYLQKENIIDESGMPKERFSAEFPKEGPSILRIQQVVRGDSAAYFCASSPPVRQGELSNTGELFFGEGSRLTVL.

The chain combines TRBV19 with TRBJ2-1, with TRBD2 matching over 7 bases. Germline V gene sequence: CDR1 LNHDA, CDR2 SQIVND (reference sequence). The CDR3 has 15 residues. V shed 2 bases, J shed 9 bases, and the junction held 10 bases outside the gene matches. The CDR3 is CASSIKGGRFSEQFF. CDR3 coding DNA: TGTGCCAGTAGTATAAAGGGCGGGAGATTCAGTGAGCAGTTCTTC.

V usage is TRBV7-2 and J usage is TRBJ1-2, with TRBD1 matching over 12 bases. CDR1 and CDR2 from the germline V gene are SGHTA and FQGNSA. J was trimmed by 3 bases and V by 5 bases; bases with no gene match: 7. CDR3 length equals 16 residues. Written as DNA, the CDR3 is TGTGCCAGCAGCCGCCGGGACAGGGGGCCCGACTATGGCTACACCTTC. Encoded protein: CASSRRDRGPDYGYTF.

The chain uses TRBV4-1 and TRBJ2-2, with a possible D match to TRBD2 (6 bases). The CDR3 sequence is 16 residues long. The V end was cut by 0 bases, the J end by 3 bases, with 11 bases between. Germline CDR1 and CDR2: MGHRA and YSYEKL. In nucleotides, the CDR3 is TGCGCCAGCAGCCAAGAACGGGAGTCCCACACCGGGGAGCTGTTTTTT. Translating gives CASSQERESHTGELFF.

This chain joins TRBV10-1 and TRBJ2-1; 11 nucleotides match TRBD2. Trimming at V came to 0 bases and at J to 0 bases, leaving 10 bases not matched to a gene. Germline CDR1 is WNHNN and CDR2 is SYGVQD (reference sequence). The CDR3 contains 20 residues. The CDR3 nucleotides are TGCGCCAGCAGTGAGTCTAGGGCTAGCGGGAGGAGGGGCTCCTACAATGAGCAGTTCTTC. It codes for CASSESRASGRRGSYNEQFF.

The chain carries TRBV9 and TRBJ2-3; the D gene is possibly TRBD1 (5 bases). The length of the CDR3 is 16 residues. CDR1 and CDR2 (germline): SGDLS, YYNGEE. The V end was cut by 0 bases, the J end by 0 bases, with 11 bases between. This CDR3 is CASSVAWGSSTDTQYF. CDR3 DNA sequence: TGTGCCAGCAGCGTAGCTTGGGGCAGTAGCACAGATACGCAGTATTTT. Variable domain in full (rest from reference TRBV9 and TRBJ2-3): DSGVTQTPKHLITATGQRVTLRCSPRSGDLSVYWYQQSLDQGLQFLIQYYNGEERAKGNILERFSAQQFPDLHSELNLSSLELGDSALYFCASSVAWGSSTDTQYFGPGTRLTVL.

The V and J genes are TRBV15 and TRBJ2-7; D not certain. Germline CDR1 LNHNV, CDR2 YYDKDF (reference sequence). The CDR3 runs to 15 residues. V lost 1 base to trimming and J lost 2 bases, with 12 bases between them. CDR3 residues: CATSRVDEATYEQYF. The CDR3 coding sequence is TGTGCCACCAGCAGAGTAGACGAGGCCACCTACGAGCAGTACTTC. Full variable domain (rest looked up from reference TRBV15 and TRBJ2-7): DAMVIQNPRYQVTQFGKPVTLSCSQTLNHNVMYWYQQKSSQAPKLLFHYYDKDFNNEADTPDNFQSRRPNTSFCFLDIRSPGLGDTAMYLCATSRVDEATYEQYFGPGTRLTVT.